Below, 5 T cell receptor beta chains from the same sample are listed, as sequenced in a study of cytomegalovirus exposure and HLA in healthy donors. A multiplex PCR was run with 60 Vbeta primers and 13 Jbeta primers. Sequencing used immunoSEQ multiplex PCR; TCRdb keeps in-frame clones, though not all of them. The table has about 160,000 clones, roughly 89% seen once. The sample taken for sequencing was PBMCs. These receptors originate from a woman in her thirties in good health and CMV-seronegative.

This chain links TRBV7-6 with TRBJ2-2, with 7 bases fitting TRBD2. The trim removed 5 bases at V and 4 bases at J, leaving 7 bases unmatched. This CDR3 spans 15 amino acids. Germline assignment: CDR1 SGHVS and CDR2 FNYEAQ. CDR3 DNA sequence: TGTGCCAGCAGCCTGACGGGCGGGGGCACCGGGGAGCTGTTTTTT. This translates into CASSLTGGGTGELFF.

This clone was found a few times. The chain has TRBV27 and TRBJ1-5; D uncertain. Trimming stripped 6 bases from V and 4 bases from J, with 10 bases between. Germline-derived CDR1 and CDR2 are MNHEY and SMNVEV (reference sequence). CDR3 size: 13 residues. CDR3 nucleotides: TGTGCCAGCAGCCCCACAGTGAATCAGCCCCAGCATTTT. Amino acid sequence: CASSPTVNQPQHF.

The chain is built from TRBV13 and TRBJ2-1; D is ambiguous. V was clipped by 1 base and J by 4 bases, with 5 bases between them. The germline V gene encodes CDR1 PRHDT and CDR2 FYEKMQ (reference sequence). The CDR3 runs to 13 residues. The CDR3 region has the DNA TGTGCCAGCAGCTTAGTGTCTTACAATGAGCAGTTCTTC. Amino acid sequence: CASSLVSYNEQFF.

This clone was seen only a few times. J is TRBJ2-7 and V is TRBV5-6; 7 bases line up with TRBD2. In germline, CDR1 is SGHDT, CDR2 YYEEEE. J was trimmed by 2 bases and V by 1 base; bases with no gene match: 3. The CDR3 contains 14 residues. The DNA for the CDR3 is TGTGCCAGCAGCTTGACCGGGGGGACCTACGAGCAGTACTTC. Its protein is CASSLTGGTYEQYF. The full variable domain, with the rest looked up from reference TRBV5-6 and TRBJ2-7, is DAGVTQSPTHLIKTRGQQVTLRCSPKSGHDTVSWYQQALGQGPQFIFQYYEEEERQRGNFPDRFSGHQFPNYSSELNVNALLLGDSALYLCASSLTGGTYEQYFGPGTRLTVT.

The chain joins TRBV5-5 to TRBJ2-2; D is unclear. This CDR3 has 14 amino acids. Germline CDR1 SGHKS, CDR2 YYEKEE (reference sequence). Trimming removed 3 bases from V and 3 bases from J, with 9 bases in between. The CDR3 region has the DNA TGTGCCAGCAGCTCCTGGGCAGACACCGGGGAGCTGTTTTTT. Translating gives CASSSWADTGELFF.